These T cell receptor beta chains were read from a single sample in a study of blood T cell repertoires in COVID-19. The protocol was immunoSEQ multiplex PCR, while the TCRdb copy is restricted to in-frame clones and leaves out a portion. Of about 180,000 clones listed, about 81% are singletons. Sequenced: peripheral blood. The receptor set was obtained from a woman between 65 and 79 years old with acute or convalescent COVID-19. The conserved cysteine and the conserved F or W are not part of the CDR3 here.

len	v_gene	j_gene	CDR3aa
9	TRBV25-1	TRBJ2-5	ASSEAETQY
11	TRBV6-4	TRBJ1-2	ASSGGGAAGYT
11	TRBV29-1	TRBJ1-4	SVKGETNEKLF
13	TRBV7-3	TRBJ2-1	ASSAGTGFYNEQF
14	TRBV28	TRBJ1-6	ASSIGAAGGNSPLH
11	TRBV7-2	TRBJ1-5	ASSPDRGQPQH
14	TRBV5-1	TRBJ2-1	ASSTSTSGGYNEQF
14	TRBV6-2/TRBV6-3	TRBJ2-3	ASSYGRAPGTDTQY
14	TRBV5-6	TRBJ2-5	ASSLAWLAGRETQY
13	TRBV18	TRBJ2-5	ASSPQFGGAETQY
13	TRBV6-4	TRBJ1-6	ASSETQTPNSPLH
10	TRBV11-2	TRBJ1-1	ASSLTGTEAF
12	TRBV7-2	TRBJ2-1	ASSLQTSPDEQF
12	TRBV4-3	TRBJ1-1	ASSQKRATRQAF
16	TRBV3-1/TRBV3-2	TRBJ2-7	ASSKARTSGVDSYEQY
13	TRBV15	TRBJ1-2	ATSRDPNRGDGYT
15	TRBV12-5	TRBJ2-6	ASGLGRTGSGANVLT
13	TRBV9	TRBJ2-5	ASSSSTSGAETQY